This TCR beta chain was identified in a study of identical twins. Study-level points and caveats: Monozygotic twin pairs showed more out-of-frame TCR alpha sharing than models estimated. Out-of-frame alpha sequences common to twins exhibited a surplus of low generation probability.

V lost 7 bases, J lost 6 bases, and 9 bases lay in between. This CDR3 comprises 12 residues. Germline V CDR1 and CDR2: SGHVS, FQNEAQ. This clonotype was recorded many times. The target antigen is unknown. One entry per CDR3 protein results from TCRdb running MiXCR on the 5' RACE reads. In the table there are approximately 600,000 distinct CDR3 sequences, 7% to 7.5% of which are singletons. This same sample was also part of a study on yellow fever vaccine responses in identical twins. From that second work: Twins' vaccine T cell responses were reported to seem partly convergent and partly personalized.

This sequence originates from a woman aged 18-29 years in good health. The J gene is TRBJ2-2, the V gene TRBV7-8; D gene unclear. The sequencing sample was made of PBMCs. CDR3 bases: TGTGCCAGCACCCCATCGTCCGGGGAGCTGTTTTTT. Translated: CASTPSSGELFF.